A single sample gave rise to the 26 T cell receptor beta chains below, sequenced in a study of monozygotic twins with inflammatory bowel disease. With the 5' RACE reads reprocessed, TCRdb shows one record per CDR3 protein and no DNA. The sample holds 400,000 to 500,000 distinct CDR3 sequences. The sequenced material came from blood. Receptors were obtained from a human donor with ulcerative colitis or Crohn's disease, or a healthy co-twin of an affected twin (not recorded which).

The genes are TRBV4-2 and TRBJ1-1. This CDR3 is built from 15 residues. Germline loops: CDR1 LGHNA, CDR2 YNFKEQ. CDR3 sequence: CASSLSAVQNTEAFF.

CDR3 sequence: CASSSGPGGMNTEAFF. The genes are TRBV5-1 and TRBJ1-1; with no DNA, the TCRdb D assignment of TRBD1 cannot be verified. The CDR3 loop spans 16 amino acids. From germline, CDR1 is SGHRS and CDR2 YFSETQ.

This chain uses TRBV29-1 with TRBJ2-2; TCRdb lists TRBD2, though no DNA is available to test this call. The V gene's germline CDR1 is SQVTM and CDR2 ANQGSEA. CDR3 size: 13 residues. The CDR3 is CSGGTSEGGELFF.

V is TRBV5-1 and J is TRBJ2-1; TCRdb calls TRBD2, which cannot be checked without DNA. The germline gives CDR1 SGHRS, CDR2 YFSETQ. The CDR3 is 15 amino acids. The chain's CDR3 is CASSLASGSLNEQFF.

The V call is TRBV10-3, the J call TRBJ1-5. From germline, CDR1 is ENHRY and CDR2 SYGVKD. The CDR3 consists of 15 residues. This chain's CDR3 is CAISGGQGMNQPQHF.

The CDR3 sequence is CASSRNREVFREQYF. The J gene is TRBJ2-7, the V gene TRBV14; the D call from TCRdb, TRBD1, cannot be confirmed without DNA. This CDR3 region has 15 residues. Germline lookup yields CDR1 SGHDN and CDR2 FVKESK.

The J gene is TRBJ1-4, the V gene TRBV25-1; the TCRdb call, TRBD1, lacks DNA for checking. CDR1 and CDR2 (germline): MGHDK, SYGVNS. CDR3 length equals 14 residues. CDR3 amino acids: CASSESGQYEKLFF.

The chain is built from TRBV7-2 and TRBJ1-5; the D call of TRBD1 rests on TCRdb alone, since no DNA is present to check it. Looked up from germline, CDR1 is SGHTA and CDR2 is FQGNSA. There are 15 residues in the CDR3. The chain's CDR3 is CASSSTGTGGQPQHF.

V is TRBV6-2 or TRBV6-3 and J is TRBJ2-5; TCRdb's D call, TRBD1, is unchecked because there is no DNA. The CDR3 length is 14 residues. Germline lookup yields CDR1 MNHEY and CDR2 SVGEGT. The CDR3 is CASSPRQGRETQYF.

The J gene is TRBJ2-5, the V gene TRBV12-5; checking the TCRdb D call of TRBD1 is not possible without DNA. The CDR3 length is 12 residues. Germline CDR1 LGHNT, CDR2 FRNRAP. The CDR3 spells CASGTSGGTQYF.

V is TRBV5-6 and J is TRBJ1-3. The CDR3 consists of 14 residues. The germline V gene encodes CDR1 SGHDT and CDR2 YYEEEE. CDR3 loop: CASSLGVAGNTIYF. The variable domain in full, completed from reference TRBV5-6 and TRBJ1-3, reads DAGVTQSPTHLIKTRGQQVTLRCSPKSGHDTVSWYQQALGQGPQFIFQYYEEEERQRGNFPDRFSGHQFPNYSSELNVNALLLGDSALYLCASSLGVAGNTIYFGEGSWLTVV.

This rearrangement joins TRBV18 to TRBJ2-7; the D call of TRBD1 rests on TCRdb alone, since no DNA is present to check it. The CDR3 runs 13 residues. The germline V gene has CDR1 KGHSH and CDR2 LQKENI. CDR3 loop: CASSPGQVYEQYF. The full variable domain, with the rest looked up from reference TRBV18 and TRBJ2-7, is NAGVMQNPRHLVRRRGQEARLRCSPMKGHSHVYWYRQLPEEGLKFMVYLQKENIIDESGMPKERFSAEFPKEGPSILRIQQVVRGDSAAYFCASSPGQVYEQYFGPGTRLTVT.

The rearrangement joins TRBV4-2 to TRBJ2-1; TCRdb gives TRBD1 as the D gene, but with no DNA this cannot be confirmed. CDR1 is LGHNA, CDR2 YNFKEQ, per germline. The CDR3 sequence is 16 residues long. CDR3 in amino acids: CASSQEGGPSYNEQFF.

The V and J genes are TRBV20-1 and TRBJ1-1; the D call of TRBD1 rests on TCRdb alone, since no DNA is present to check it. From germline, CDR1 is DFQATT and CDR2 SNEGSKA (reference sequence). The length of the CDR3 is 15 residues. This CDR3 is CSARGAGESHTEAFF.

The chain has TRBV5-1 and TRBJ2-3; TCRdb's D call, TRBD1, is unchecked because there is no DNA. This CDR3 region has 15 residues. The germline V gene has CDR1 SGHRS and CDR2 YFSETQ. Here the CDR3 reads CASSRLDREADTQYF. The full variable domain, in which reference TRBV5-1 and TRBJ2-3 provide the parts outside the CDR3, is KAGVTQTPRYLIKTRGQQVTLSCSPISGHRSVSWYQQTPGQGLQFLFEYFSETQRNKGNFPGRFSGRQFSNSRSEMNVSTLELGDSALYLCASSRLDREADTQYFGPGTRLTVL.

The chain links TRBV18 to TRBJ1-3. The CDR3 has 13 amino acids. Germline values: CDR1 KGHSH, CDR2 LQKENI. This CDR3 reads CASSPGGLHTIYF.

The chain combines TRBV11-2 with TRBJ1-1; TCRdb reports TRBD1, a call that lacks DNA to check it against. The CDR3 has 13 amino acids. Looked up from germline, CDR1 is SGHAT and CDR2 is FQNNGV. The CDR3 is CASSLAGGTEAFF.

This chain joins TRBV12-3 or TRBV12-4 and TRBJ2-7; TCRdb's assignment of TRBD1 cannot be checked, as there is no DNA. The CDR3 totals 14 residues. The CDR3 sequence: CASSMTGPYYEQYF.

V and J are TRBV5-1 and TRBJ2-7. Looked up from germline, CDR1 is SGHRS and CDR2 is YFSETQ. The CDR3 runs 17 residues. The CDR3 region is CASSLAGLPQTYYEQYF.

This CDR3 reads CASSLEGAGNSPLHF. The V gene is TRBV27, the J gene TRBJ1-6; the TRBD1 assignment by TCRdb is unverifiable without DNA. The CDR3 sequence is 15 residues long. Germline V gives CDR1 MNHEY, CDR2 SMNVEV (reference sequence).

The J gene is TRBJ2-3, the V gene TRBV6-2 or TRBV6-3; the D call from TCRdb, TRBD2, cannot be confirmed without DNA. CDR1 is MNHEY and CDR2 is SVGEGT in the germline V gene. This CDR3 has 19 residues. CDR3 sequence reads: CASSYTLPPSGRREDTQYF.

The chain combines TRBV5-1 with TRBJ2-3; the D gene TCRdb calls, TRBD2, cannot be checked with no DNA. This CDR3 comprises 16 residues. Germline CDR1 and CDR2: SGHRS and YFSETQ. CDR3 sequence: CASSLGPSRSGDTQYF.

The rearrangement links TRBV10-3 to TRBJ2-7; lacking DNA, the TRBD1 call made by TCRdb goes unchecked. Per the germline V gene, CDR1 is ENHRY and CDR2 is SYGVKD. The CDR3 is 14 amino acids. The CDR3 is CAISNGGSHYEQYF.

The chain combines TRBV6-1 with TRBJ2-1. Germline V lookup: CDR1 MNHNS, CDR2 SASEGT. The CDR3 is 14 residues long. CDR3 sequence reads: CASSQEALYNEQFF.

The chain employs TRBV7-2 and TRBJ2-7; the D call of TRBD2 rests on TCRdb alone, since no DNA is present to check it. The germline gives CDR1 SGHTA, CDR2 FQGNSA. This CDR3 has 14 residues. The CDR3 sequence: CASSQLARPYEQYF.

This chain connects TRBV4-2 to TRBJ2-7; TCRdb indicates TRBD1, and absent DNA this call remains unverified. The CDR3 contains 14 residues. From germline, CDR1 is LGHNA and CDR2 YNFKEQ. CDR3 sequence reads: CASSQGQRLNEQYF.